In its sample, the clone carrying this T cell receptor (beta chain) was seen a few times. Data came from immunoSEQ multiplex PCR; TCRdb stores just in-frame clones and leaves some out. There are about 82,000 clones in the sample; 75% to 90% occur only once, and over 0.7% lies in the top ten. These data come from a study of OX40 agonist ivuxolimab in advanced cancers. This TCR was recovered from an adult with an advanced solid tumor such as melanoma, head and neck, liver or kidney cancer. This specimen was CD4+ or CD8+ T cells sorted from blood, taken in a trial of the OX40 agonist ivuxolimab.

CDR3 sequence (DNA): TGTGCCAGCAGCGTATATGGTTTGGGGAGGGGACGCCCTGAAGCTTTCTTT. Encoded protein: CASSVYGLGRGRPEAFF. The rearrangement uses TRBV9 and TRBJ1-1; a possible D gene is TRBD1 (5 bases). Trimming took 1 base from V and 6 from J, leaving 22 bases between them. CDR1 is SGDLS, CDR2 YYNGEE, per germline. The CDR3 runs to 17 residues.